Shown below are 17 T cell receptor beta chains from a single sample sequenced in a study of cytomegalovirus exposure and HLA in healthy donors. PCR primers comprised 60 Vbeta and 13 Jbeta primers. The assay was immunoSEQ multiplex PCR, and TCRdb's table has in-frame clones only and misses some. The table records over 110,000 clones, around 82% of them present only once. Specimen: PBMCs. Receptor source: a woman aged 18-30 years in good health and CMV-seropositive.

The CDR3 is CASSGRSIPSSYNSPLHF. For the CDR3, the DNA is TGTGCCAGCAGTGGGCGGTCGATCCCGAGCTCCTATAATTCACCCCTCCACTTT. The chain joins TRBV25-1 to TRBJ1-6; unclear D gene. Trimming pared 4 bases from V and 0 bases from J, leaving 16 bases between. Germline V gene sequence: CDR1 MGHDK, CDR2 SYGVNS. The CDR3 spans 18 residues.

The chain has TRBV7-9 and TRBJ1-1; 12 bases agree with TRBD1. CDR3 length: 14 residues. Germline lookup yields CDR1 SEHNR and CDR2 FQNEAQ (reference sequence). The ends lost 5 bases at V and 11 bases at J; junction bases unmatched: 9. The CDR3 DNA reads TGTGCCAGCAGCCCCAGGGACAGGGGGCAAACGGCTTTCTTT. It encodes CASSPRDRGQTAFF.

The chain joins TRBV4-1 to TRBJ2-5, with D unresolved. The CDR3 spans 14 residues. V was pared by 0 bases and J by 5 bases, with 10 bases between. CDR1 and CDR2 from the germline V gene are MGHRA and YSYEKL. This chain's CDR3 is CASSQESQAETQYF. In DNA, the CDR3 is TGCGCCAGCAGCCAAGAGTCCCAGGCGGAGACCCAGTACTTC.

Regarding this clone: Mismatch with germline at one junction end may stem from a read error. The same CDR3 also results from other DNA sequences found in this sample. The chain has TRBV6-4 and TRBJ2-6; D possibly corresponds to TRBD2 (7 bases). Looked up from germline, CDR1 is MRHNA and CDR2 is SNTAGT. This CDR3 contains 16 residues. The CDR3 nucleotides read TGTGCCAGCAGTGACTCTGACAGTGCGGGGGCCAACGTCCTGACCTTC. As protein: CASSDSDSAGANVLTF.

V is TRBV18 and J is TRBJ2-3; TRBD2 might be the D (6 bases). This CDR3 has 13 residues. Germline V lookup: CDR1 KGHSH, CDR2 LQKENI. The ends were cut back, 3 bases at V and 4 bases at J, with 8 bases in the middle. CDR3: CASSPGGPDTQYF. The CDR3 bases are TGTGCCAGCTCACCGGGGGGTCCAGATACGCAGTATTTT.

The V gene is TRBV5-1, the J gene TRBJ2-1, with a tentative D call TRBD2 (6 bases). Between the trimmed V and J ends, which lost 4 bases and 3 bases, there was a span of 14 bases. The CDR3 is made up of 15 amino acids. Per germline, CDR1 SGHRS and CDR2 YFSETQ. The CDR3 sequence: CASSETRGDYNEQFF. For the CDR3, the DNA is TGCGCCAGCAGCGAGACTAGAGGGGACTACAATGAGCAGTTCTTC. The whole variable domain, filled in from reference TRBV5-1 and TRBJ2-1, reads KAGVTQTPRYLIKTRGQQVTLSCSPISGHRSVSWYQQTPGQGLQFLFEYFSETQRNKGNFPGRFSGRQFSNSRSEMNVSTLELGDSALYLCASSETRGDYNEQFFGPGTRLTVL.

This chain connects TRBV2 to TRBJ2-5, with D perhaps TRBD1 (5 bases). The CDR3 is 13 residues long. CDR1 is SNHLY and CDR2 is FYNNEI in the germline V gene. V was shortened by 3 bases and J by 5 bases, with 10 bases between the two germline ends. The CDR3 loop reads CASSDRVEETQYF. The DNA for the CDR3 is TGTGCCAGCAGTGACAGGGTAGAGGAGACCCAGTACTTC.

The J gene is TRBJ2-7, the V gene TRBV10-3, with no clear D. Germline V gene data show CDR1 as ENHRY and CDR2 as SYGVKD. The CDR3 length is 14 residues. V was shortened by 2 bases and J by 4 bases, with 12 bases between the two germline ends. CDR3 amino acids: CAISETVSGYEQYF. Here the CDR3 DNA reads TGTGCCATCAGTGAGACAGTCTCTGGGTACGAGCAGTACTTC.

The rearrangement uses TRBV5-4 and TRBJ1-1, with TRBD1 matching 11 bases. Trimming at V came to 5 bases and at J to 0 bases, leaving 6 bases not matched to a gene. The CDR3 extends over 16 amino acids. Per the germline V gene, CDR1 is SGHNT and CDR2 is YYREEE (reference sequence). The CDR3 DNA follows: TGTGCCAGCAGTTCCGGGACAGGGGGGATGAACACTGAAGCTTTCTTT. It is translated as CASSSGTGGMNTEAFF.

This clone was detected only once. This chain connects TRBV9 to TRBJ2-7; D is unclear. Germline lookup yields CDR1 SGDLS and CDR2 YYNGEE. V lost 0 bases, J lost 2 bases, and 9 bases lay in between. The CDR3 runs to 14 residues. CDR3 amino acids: CASSVGSLAYEQYF. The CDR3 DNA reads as TGTGCCAGCAGCGTAGGCTCCTTAGCCTACGAGCAGTACTTC.

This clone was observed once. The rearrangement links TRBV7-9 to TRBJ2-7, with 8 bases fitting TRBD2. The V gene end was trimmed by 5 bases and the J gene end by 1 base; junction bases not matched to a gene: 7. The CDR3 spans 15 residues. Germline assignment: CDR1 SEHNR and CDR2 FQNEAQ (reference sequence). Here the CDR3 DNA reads TGTGCCAGCAGCCCCGGGGGGGGTGTTTCCTACGAGCAGTACTTC. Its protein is CASSPGGGVSYEQYF.

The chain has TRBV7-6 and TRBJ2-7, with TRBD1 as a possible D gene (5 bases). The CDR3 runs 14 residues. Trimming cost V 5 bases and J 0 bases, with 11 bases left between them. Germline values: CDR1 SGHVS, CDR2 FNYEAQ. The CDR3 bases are TGTGCCAGCAGCCTCCGACAGAGCTCCTACGAGCAGTACTTC. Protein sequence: CASSLRQSSYEQYF.

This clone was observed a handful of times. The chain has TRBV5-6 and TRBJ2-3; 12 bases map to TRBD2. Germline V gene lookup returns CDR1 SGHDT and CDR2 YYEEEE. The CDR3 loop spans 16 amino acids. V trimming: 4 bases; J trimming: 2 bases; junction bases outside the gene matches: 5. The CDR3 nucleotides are TGTGCCAGCAGCGACGGACTAGCGGGACACACAGATACGCAGTATTTT. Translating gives CASSDGLAGHTDTQYF.

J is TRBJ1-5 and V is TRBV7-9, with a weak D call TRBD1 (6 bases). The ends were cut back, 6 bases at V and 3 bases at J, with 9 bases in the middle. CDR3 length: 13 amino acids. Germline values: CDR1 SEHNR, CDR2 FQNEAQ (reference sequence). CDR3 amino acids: CASSPGVNQPQHF. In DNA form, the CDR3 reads TGTGCCAGCAGTCCAGGGGTCAATCAGCCCCAGCATTTT.

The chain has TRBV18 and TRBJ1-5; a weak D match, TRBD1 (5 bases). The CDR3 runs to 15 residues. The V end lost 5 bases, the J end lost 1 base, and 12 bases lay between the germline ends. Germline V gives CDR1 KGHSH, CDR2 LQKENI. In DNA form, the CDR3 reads TGTGCCAGCTCATCGGACAAGGGAAGCAATCAGCCCCAGCATTTT. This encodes CASSSDKGSNQPQHF.

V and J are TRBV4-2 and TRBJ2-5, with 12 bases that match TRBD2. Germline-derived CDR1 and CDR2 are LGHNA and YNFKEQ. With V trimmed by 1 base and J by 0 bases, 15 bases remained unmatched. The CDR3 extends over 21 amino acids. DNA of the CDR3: TGTGCCAGCAGCCAAGCCCTTCTCCCCAGTCGACTAGCGGGGGACCAAGAGACCCAGTACTTC. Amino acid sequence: CASSQALLPSRLAGDQETQYF.

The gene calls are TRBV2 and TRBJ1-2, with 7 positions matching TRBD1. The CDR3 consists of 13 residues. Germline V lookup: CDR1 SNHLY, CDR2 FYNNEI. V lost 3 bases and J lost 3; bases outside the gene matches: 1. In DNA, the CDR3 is TGTGCCAGCAGTGACAGGGGGTACTATGGCTACACCTTC. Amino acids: CASSDRGYYGYTF.